One and the same sample provided the 9 T cell receptor beta chains below, sequenced in a study of control samples from healthy donors and cancer patients. Generated by immunoSEQ multiplex PCR, the TCRdb table keeps only in-frame clones and is missing some. Across fewer than 200,000 clones, the top ten clones capture approximately 2.2% of the sample. The sequencing sample was made of blood. These receptors were collected from a woman aged 25 to 45 in good health.

In nucleotides, the CDR3 is TGTGCCAGTAGTATGGGCAGCTCAACTAATGAAAAACTGTTTTTT. Protein sequence: CASSMGSSTNEKLFF. The rearrangement uses TRBV19 and TRBJ1-4; D uncertain. Trimming took 3 bases from V and 0 from J, leaving 8 bases between them. The CDR3 is 15 amino acids. Germline V gene sequence: CDR1 LNHDA, CDR2 SQIVND (reference sequence).

The chain combines TRBV7-3 with TRBJ2-2; D may match TRBD1 or TRBD2 (5 bases each). Germline lookup yields CDR1 SGHTA and CDR2 FQGTGA. V was shortened by 5 bases and J by 1 base, with 20 bases between the two germline ends. The CDR3 is 18 amino acids. The CDR3 bases are TGTGCCAGCAGCCCCCTCTCGAGGGGAATTCAGAACACCGGGGAGCTGTTTTTT. Protein product: CASSPLSRGIQNTGELFF.

The chain has TRBV10-3 and TRBJ1-6; D is undetermined. The ends were cut back, 3 bases at V and 6 bases at J, with 9 bases in the middle. Germline CDR1 is ENHRY and CDR2 is SYGVKD. The CDR3 length is 14 residues. Here the CDR3 reads CAISDRATNSPLHF. The CDR3 DNA reads as TGTGCCATCAGTGACCGGGCAACTAATTCACCCCTCCACTTT.

The CDR3 DNA reads as TGTGCCAGTAGTCCCGGGGGAGGCTCCTACAATGAGCAGTTCTTC. Its translation: CASSPGGGSYNEQFF. The chain recombines TRBV19 with TRBJ2-1; maybe TRBD2 (6 bases). V lost 5 bases to trimming and J lost 0 bases, with 11 bases between them. Per germline, CDR1 LNHDA and CDR2 SQIVND (reference sequence). The CDR3 sequence is 15 residues long.

CDR3 loop: CATSRDRGTEGKLFF. The CDR3 nucleotides read TGTGCCACCAGCAGAGATCGTGGGACAGAGGGAAAACTGTTTTTT. J is TRBJ1-4 and V is TRBV15, with TRBD1 identical over 7 bases. The ends lost 0 bases at V and 10 bases at J; junction bases unmatched: 8. The CDR3 totals 15 residues. Germline loops: CDR1 LNHNV, CDR2 YYDKDF (reference sequence). The full variable domain, in which reference TRBV15 and TRBJ1-4 provide the parts outside the CDR3, is DAMVIQNPRYQVTQFGKPVTLSCSQTLNHNVMYWYQQKSSQAPKLLFHYYDKDFNNEADTPDNFQSRRPNTSFCFLDIRSPGLGDTAMYLCATSRDRGTEGKLFFGSGTQLSVL.

This chain joins TRBV28 and TRBJ1-1; the D is unclear. In germline, CDR1 is MDHEN, CDR2 SYDVKM. V was cut by 6 bases and J by 5 bases, with 10 bases left in between. The CDR3 length is 12 residues. The DNA of the CDR3 is TGTGCCAGCAGATCAGGTATTACTGAAGCTTTCTTT. Its translation: CASRSGITEAFF. Full variable domain (missing parts from reference TRBV28 and TRBJ1-1): DVKVTQSSRYLVKRTGEKVFLECVQDMDHENMFWYRQDPGLGLRLIYFSYDVKMKEKGDIPEGYSVSREKKERFSLILESASTNQTSMYLCASRSGITEAFFGQGTRLTVV.

Notes on this clone: The same CDR3 also results from other DNA sequences found in this sample. The chain carries TRBV15 and TRBJ1-5, with a weak D call TRBD1 (6 bases). CDR3 length equals 17 residues. The V and J ends lost 4 bases and 2 bases respectively, with 18 bases between them. Germline V gene data show CDR1 as LNHNV and CDR2 as YYDKDF (reference sequence). CDR3 DNA sequence: TGTGCCACCAGCACCCCTCCGAGGGGGGATGGCAATCAGCCCCAGCATTTT. Protein: CATSTPPRGDGNQPQHF.

V and J are TRBV10-1 and TRBJ1-1; D unclear. The germline V gene has CDR1 WNHNN and CDR2 SYGVQD (reference sequence). This CDR3 is built from 14 residues. V dropped 4 bases and J dropped 6 bases, with 15 bases sitting between them. The CDR3 coding sequence is TGCGCCAGCAGTGTTGACCCGACGGGCGCTGAAGCTTTCTTT. Translation: CASSVDPTGAEAFF.

V usage is TRBV27 and J usage is TRBJ1-4; 8 bases match TRBD1. From germline, CDR1 is MNHEY and CDR2 SMNVEV (reference sequence). Losses at the gene ends were 5 bases for V and 8 bases for J; bases not matched to a gene: 7. The CDR3 loop spans 14 amino acids. CDR3 DNA sequence: TGTGCCAGCAGTCTCTGGACAGGGAGCGAAAAACTGTTTTTT. Its translation is CASSLWTGSEKLFF.